This T cell receptor beta chain originates from a study of T cell responses to AZD1222 COVID-19 vaccine. Overall study context: Recipients boosted at about 4 weeks or about 12 weeks are pooled. Study results and limitations: CD4 TCRs associated with vaccination spanned spike, dominating at 160-218 and 743-854. Reports say nearly half of spike-specific TCRs go after unmutated variant regions.

The germline V gene has CDR1 MDHEN and CDR2 SYDVKM. CDR3 length: 20 amino acids. Germline trimming cut 1 base from V and 0 bases from J; bases unmatched to any gene: 13. The method was immunoSEQ multiplex PCR; TCRdb's version includes in-frame clones alone and lacks a portion of them. The top ten hold approximately 16% of the sample, which has about 56,000 clones, approximately 85% seen once. Concerning this clone: The antigen is undetermined.

The sequencing here drew on peripheral blood, taken on day 0 of AZD1222 vaccination. This clonotype was obtained from an adult in good health. This chain joins TRBV28 and TRBJ1-3, with 9 bases aligning to TRBD1. The CDR3 region is CASSLLLPGQGTFSGNTIYF. CDR3 DNA sequence: TGTGCCAGCAGTTTATTGTTACCGGGACAGGGTACCTTCTCTGGAAACACCATATATTTT. Full variable domain (missing parts from reference TRBV28 and TRBJ1-3): DVKVTQSSRYLVKRTGEKVFLECVQDMDHENMFWYRQDPGLGLRLIYFSYDVKMKEKGDIPEGYSVSREKKERFSLILESASTNQTSMYLCASSLLLPGQGTFSGNTIYFGEGSWLTVV.